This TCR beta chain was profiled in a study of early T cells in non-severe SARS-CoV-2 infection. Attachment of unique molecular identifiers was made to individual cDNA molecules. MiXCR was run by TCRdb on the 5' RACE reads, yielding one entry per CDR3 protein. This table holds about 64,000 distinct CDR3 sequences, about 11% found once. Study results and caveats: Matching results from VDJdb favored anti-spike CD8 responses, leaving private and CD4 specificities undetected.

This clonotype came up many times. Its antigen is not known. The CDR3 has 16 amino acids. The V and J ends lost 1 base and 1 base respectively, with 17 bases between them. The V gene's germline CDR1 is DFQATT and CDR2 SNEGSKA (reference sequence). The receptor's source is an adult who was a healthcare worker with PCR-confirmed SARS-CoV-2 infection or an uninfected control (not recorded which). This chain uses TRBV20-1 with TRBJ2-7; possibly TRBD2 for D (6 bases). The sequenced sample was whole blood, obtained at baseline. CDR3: CSARGPLGGGSYEQYF. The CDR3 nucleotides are TGCAGTGCTAGAGGCCCTCTGGGGGGTGGTTCCTACGAGCAGTACTTC.